This record concerns one TCR beta chain sequence. Its antigen is as yet unknown. The CDR3 consists of 17 residues. The V and J ends lost 2 bases and 0 bases respectively, with 17 bases between them. Germline V gene lookup returns CDR1 SGHDT and CDR2 YYEEEE. Unique molecular identifiers were used to barcode this TCRbeta library. A single record per CDR3 protein comes from TCRdb applying MiXCR to the PCR reads. The sample includes about 980,000 distinct CDR3 sequences, roughly 29% seen only once; the top ten take roughly 30%. These data belong to a study of T-cell reconstitution after alpha-beta-depleted transplantation in children. Study outcomes and limitations: The high TCRbeta diversity at day 60 in some patients came from surviving recipient T cells and thymic progenitors. Alpha-beta T cells about two months after transplant reportedly derived from several hundred expanded graft clones.

The TCR originated in a boy under three years old who had a stem cell transplant for SCID, so the T cells may come from the graft donor. Specimen: PBMCs, mostly from graft donor cells, collected 360 days after TCRalphabeta/CD19-depleted stem cell transplant. The chain uses TRBV5-6 and TRBJ2-5, with D unresolved. As DNA, the CDR3 is TGTGCCAGCAGCTTACCAAGCCCGGACGGGTACCAAGAGACCCAGTACTTC. It encodes CASSLPSPDGYQETQYF.